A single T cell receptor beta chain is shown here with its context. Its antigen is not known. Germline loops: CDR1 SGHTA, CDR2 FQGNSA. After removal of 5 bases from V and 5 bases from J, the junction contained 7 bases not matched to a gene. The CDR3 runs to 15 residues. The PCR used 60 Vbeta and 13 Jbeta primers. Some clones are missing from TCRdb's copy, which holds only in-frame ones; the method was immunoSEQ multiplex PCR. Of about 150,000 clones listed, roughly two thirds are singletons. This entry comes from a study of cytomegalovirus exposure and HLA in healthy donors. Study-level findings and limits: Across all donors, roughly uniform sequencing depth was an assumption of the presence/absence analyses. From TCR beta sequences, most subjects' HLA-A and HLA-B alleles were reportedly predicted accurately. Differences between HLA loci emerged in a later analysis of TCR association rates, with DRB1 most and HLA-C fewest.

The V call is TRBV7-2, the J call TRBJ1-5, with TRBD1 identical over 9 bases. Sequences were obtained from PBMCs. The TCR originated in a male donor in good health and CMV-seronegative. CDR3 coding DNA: TGTGCCAGCAGCCCAGGGACAGGGATGTATCAGCCCCAGCATTTT. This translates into CASSPGTGMYQPQHF.